This record looks at one TCR beta chain sequence and its context. These data originate in a study of CD8 T cells in Susac syndrome. The V and J ends lost 0 bases and 10 bases respectively, with 13 bases between them. This CDR3 is 15 amino acids long. CDR1 and CDR2 (germline): SEHNR, FQNEAQ (reference sequence). Reverse transcription of about 0.45 to 1 ug RNA was carried out with random hexamers. The TCR beta CDR3 was amplified by immunoSEQ multiplex PCR across 54 Vbeta, 13 Jbeta. Using its own MiXCR run on the immunoSEQ multiplex PCR reads, TCRdb lists one record per CDR3 protein. The repertoire holds some 190,000 distinct CDR3 sequences, with under 97% as singletons. Sequencing of TCR beta was undertaken in CD8+ and CD4+ T cells derived from blood. The CD8+ and CD4+ T cells were isolated magnetically using a negative isolation approach, whereas the TEMRA cells were enriched by FACS.

The chain links TRBV7-9 to TRBJ1-6; unclear D gene. The source is a human donor with multiple sclerosis. Sequenced sample: CD4+ T cells from PBMCs. As DNA, the CDR3 is TGTGCCAGCAGCTTAGCGGGCACTATACAATCACCCCTCCACTTT. Protein product: CASSLAGTIQSPLHF.